The entry below describes one T cell receptor beta chain. This record comes from a study of control samples from healthy donors and cancer patients. Generated by immunoSEQ multiplex PCR, the TCRdb table keeps only in-frame clones and is missing some. The sample lists about 180,000 clones, approximately 90% occurring once. Trimming pared 4 bases from V and 7 bases from J, leaving 23 bases between. The V gene's germline CDR1 is SGHDT and CDR2 YYEEEE. The CDR3 contains 16 residues. The chain couples TRBV5-6 to TRBJ2-5; D may be TRBD2 (5 bases). This clonotype was sampled from a man younger than 45 in good health. The specimen was blood. CDR3 nucleotides: TGTGCCAGCAGCACCCCCGAGGGATGGATAAAGGGGACCCAGTACTTC. Translating gives CASSTPEGWIKGTQYF.